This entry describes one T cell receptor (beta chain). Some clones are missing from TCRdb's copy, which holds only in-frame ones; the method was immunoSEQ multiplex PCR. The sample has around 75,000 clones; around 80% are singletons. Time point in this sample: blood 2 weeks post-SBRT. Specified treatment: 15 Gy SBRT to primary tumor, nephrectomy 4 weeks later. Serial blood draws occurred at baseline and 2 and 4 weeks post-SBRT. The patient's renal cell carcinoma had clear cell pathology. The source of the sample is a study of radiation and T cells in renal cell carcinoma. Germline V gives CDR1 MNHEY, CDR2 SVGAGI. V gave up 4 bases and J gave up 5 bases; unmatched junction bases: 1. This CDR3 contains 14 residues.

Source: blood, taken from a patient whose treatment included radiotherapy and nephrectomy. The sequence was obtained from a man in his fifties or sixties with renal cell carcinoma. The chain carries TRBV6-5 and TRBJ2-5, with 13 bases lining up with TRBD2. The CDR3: CASSSTSGRETQYF. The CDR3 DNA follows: TGTGCCAGCAGTTCGACTAGCGGGAGGGAGACCCAGTACTTC.